These T cell receptor beta chains were read from a single sample in a study of T cells in localized non-small cell lung cancer. Repertoires were generated with immunoSEQ multiplex PCR, while TCRdb's copy carries only in-frame clones and drops some. This table holds around 30,000 clones, around 94% found once. The specimen was peripheral blood, collected before any cancer treatment. These receptors originate from a woman aged 35 to 75 with stage I lung adenocarcinoma. The CDR3 runs from the conserved cysteine through the conserved F or W. Fields, in order: V gene, CDR3 protein.

V gene: TRBV7-2
CDR3 protein: CASSLGGTGGEKLFF

V gene: TRBV5-4
CDR3 protein: CASSLGGTDNEQFF

V gene: TRBV28
CDR3 protein: CASSSPGGSGNTIYF

V gene: TRBV7-9
CDR3 protein: CASSLGQLNQPQHF

V gene: TRBV2
CDR3 protein: CASGRTNEKLFF

V gene: TRBV4-3
CDR3 protein: CASSLLGAPGNTIYF

V gene: TRBV6-6
CDR3 protein: CASSSIGTANEKLFF

V gene: TRBV5-8
CDR3 protein: CASSSEEGGLMNTEAFF

V gene: TRBV2
CDR3 protein: CASSGEGEKLFF

V gene: TRBV7-6
CDR3 protein: CASSLGTSGIFEQFF

V gene: TRBV23-1
CDR3 protein: CASLKIGTEVNYVYTF

V gene: TRBV28
CDR3 protein: CASSGTGSEQYF

V gene: TRBV7-9
CDR3 protein: CASSLVGEGETQYF

V gene: TRBV28
CDR3 protein: CASSLSDRPGGYTF

V gene: TRBV14
CDR3 protein: CASSQDFGLLNTEAFF

V gene: TRBV5-1
CDR3 protein: CASSRRGATNEKLFF

V gene: TRBV28
CDR3 protein: CASSRGMGIYGYTF

V gene: TRBV27
CDR3 protein: CASTNRQGMRNSPLHF

V gene: TRBV7-2
CDR3 protein: CASSLGASGWDEQFF

V gene: TRBV7-6
CDR3 protein: CASSPQPPAGGAYEQYF

V gene: TRBV5-1
CDR3 protein: CASSLTSLTSRGYTF

V gene: TRBV11-2
CDR3 protein: CASSLGTGGNYEQYF

V gene: TRBV28
CDR3 protein: CASSLGRRPAQETQYF

V gene: TRBV5-1
CDR3 protein: CASSLVNAYEQYF

V gene: TRBV7-8
CDR3 protein: CASSLRIWGSGTEAFF

V gene: TRBV7-9
CDR3 protein: CASSFTSNQPQHF

V gene: TRBV16
CDR3 protein: CASSQWRAVRNSPLHF

V gene: TRBV5-1
CDR3 protein: CASSFGSQNYNEQFF

V gene: TRBV7-2
CDR3 protein: CASSPYPGQGNQPQHF

V gene: TRBV18
CDR3 protein: CASSPLEASGGYTF

V gene: TRBV7-7
CDR3 protein: CASSLDGTAGDTIYF

V gene: TRBV19
CDR3 protein: CASSMFGGGGYNEQFF

V gene: TRBV11-3
CDR3 protein: CATSEKRLGNEQFF

V gene: TRBV7-1
CDR3 protein: CASSLWRGRELFF

V gene: TRBV7-8
CDR3 protein: CASSPSWEYEKLFF

V gene: TRBV21-1
CDR3 protein: CASSKGNSRQGAHRGNTIYF

V gene: TRBV7-2
CDR3 protein: CASSSEARGADTQYF

V gene: TRBV4-1
CDR3 protein: CASSLHRTSVEQYF

V gene: TRBV18
CDR3 protein: CASSQTQNNNYGYTF

V gene: TRBV29-1
CDR3 protein: CSVRDRVNGGYTF

V gene: TRBV2
CDR3 protein: CASRIRGFQPQHF

V gene: TRBV5-6
CDR3 protein: CASSLYRSYGYTF

V gene: TRBV19
CDR3 protein: CASTSGHSYEQYF

V gene: TRBV7-9
CDR3 protein: CASSLGSLGSNEQFF

V gene: TRBV19
CDR3 protein: CASSIDGQVGGNTEAFF

V gene: TRBV28
CDR3 protein: CASSLIGQGAFGYTF

V gene: TRBV2
CDR3 protein: CASSFSSTGALQLSPLHF

V gene: TRBV19
CDR3 protein: CASSIRAFGDTEAFF

V gene: TRBV6-6
CDR3 protein: CASSSQNTIYF

V gene: TRBV5-6
CDR3 protein: CASSLGRAVYYGYTF

V gene: TRBV19
CDR3 protein: CASSIEKGAREQYF

V gene: TRBV5-1
CDR3 protein: CASSPLGPNYGYTF

V gene: TRBV10-3
CDR3 protein: CAISEGTGYEQYF

V gene: TRBV5-5
CDR3 protein: CASSLAEAGTYGYTF

V gene: TRBV5-1
CDR3 protein: CASSSGGGGQPQHF

V gene: TRBV6-4
CDR3 protein: CASSPTTVDGGAIVNEQFF

V gene: TRBV29-1
CDR3 protein: CSVGQVRGYTF

V gene: TRBV18
CDR3 protein: CASSPQGVRVAEAFF

V gene: TRBV2
CDR3 protein: CASSEGGSIYF